A single sample gave rise to the 17 T cell receptor beta chains below, sequenced in a study of OX40 agonist ivuxolimab in advanced cancers. Produced via immunoSEQ multiplex PCR; TCRdb's table is partial and in-frame only. The table has about 32,000 clones, about four fifths seen once. Sequenced material: CD4+ or CD8+ T cells sorted from blood, taken in a trial of the OX40 agonist ivuxolimab. The receptor source for this set is an adult with an advanced solid tumor such as melanoma, head and neck, liver or kidney cancer.

V and J are TRBV5-1 and TRBJ2-2; D gene unclear. This CDR3 spans 13 amino acids. Trimming shortened V by 0 bases and J by 1 base, and 1 base separated the two germline ends. The germline gives CDR1 SGHRS, CDR2 YFSETQ. CDR3 sequence: CASSLGNTGELFF. In DNA form, the CDR3 reads TGCGCCAGCAGCTTGGGGAACACCGGGGAGCTGTTTTTT.

The chain joins TRBV7-2 to TRBJ2-1; the D is unclear. Trimming shortened V by 4 bases and J by 5 bases, and 12 bases separated the two germline ends. Germline CDR1 is SGHTA and CDR2 is FQGNSA. This CDR3 contains 14 residues. CDR3 residues: CASSYTTTDNEQFF. CDR3 DNA sequence: TGTGCCAGCAGCTATACCACTACGGACAATGAGCAGTTCTTC.

This rearrangement joins TRBV18 to TRBJ1-6; 8 bases align to TRBD1. Germline CDR1 reads KGHSH; CDR2 reads LQKENI. The trim removed 3 bases at V and 5 bases at J, leaving 6 bases unmatched. The CDR3 has 16 residues. CDR3 nucleotide sequence: TGTGCCAGCTCACCCTACGTGACAGGGGATAATTCACCCCTCCACTTT. Translating it yields CASSPYVTGDNSPLHF.

The chain uses TRBV7-3 and TRBJ2-1; perhaps TRBD2 as D (6 bases). Between the trimmed V and J ends, which lost 0 bases and 7 bases, there was a span of 16 bases. Germline lookup yields CDR1 SGHTA and CDR2 FQGTGA. The CDR3 contains 16 residues. The CDR3 sequence is CASSLTGAGGLNEQFF. In DNA form, the CDR3 reads TGTGCCAGCAGCTTAACAGGAGCGGGTGGCTTAAATGAGCAGTTCTTC.

This clone was observed a single time. The gene calls are TRBV5-6 and TRBJ1-6, with 11 bases fitting TRBD1. This CDR3 is 17 amino acids long. The germline gives CDR1 SGHDT, CDR2 YYEEEE. The trim removed 6 bases at V and 8 bases at J, leaving 13 bases unmatched. The CDR3 DNA sequence: TGTGCCAGCACTAGGACAGGGGGCTACGGGGATGATTCACCCCTCCACTTT. This codes for CASTRTGGYGDDSPLHF.

In DNA form, the CDR3 reads TGTGCCAGCAGACCAGGGACTAGCGGGAGGGGGGGCACAGATACGCAGTATTTT. Its translation: CASRPGTSGRGGTDTQYF. V and J are TRBV5-4 and TRBJ2-3, with 16 bases matching TRBD2. The CDR3 sequence is 18 residues long. V dropped 5 bases and J dropped 1; count of bases not matched to a gene: 7. Germline CDR1 is SGHNT and CDR2 is YYREEE (reference sequence).

This clone showed up just a few times. This chain connects TRBV14 to TRBJ2-1; D not resolved. CDR3 length: 11 residues. The germline V gene encodes CDR1 SGHDN and CDR2 FVKESK. The V and J ends lost 5 bases and 3 bases respectively, with 2 bases between them. CDR3 DNA: TGTGCCAGCAGCTACTACAATGAGCAGTTCTTC. Its translation is CASSYYNEQFF.

The chain uses TRBV29-1 and TRBJ1-2; no clear D gene. In germline, CDR1 is SQVTM, CDR2 ANQGSEA. The CDR3 covers 12 residues. V was cut by 0 bases and J by 5 bases, with 7 bases left in between. CDR3 nucleotides: TGCAGCGTTGAAGATATAGGGTATGGCTACACCTTC. Translation: CSVEDIGYGYTF.

The J gene is TRBJ2-5, the V gene TRBV7-9, with D perhaps being TRBD1 or TRBD2 (6 bases each). This CDR3 is 14 amino acids long. Germline CDR1 SEHNR, CDR2 FQNEAQ (reference sequence). Between the trimmed V and J ends, which lost 2 bases and 5 bases, there was a span of 12 bases. In DNA form, the CDR3 reads TGTGCCAGCAGCTTAAACGGGGGCCGGGAGACCCAGTACTTC. Protein product: CASSLNGGRETQYF.

The chain has TRBV5-5 and TRBJ2-7; 8 positions agree with TRBD1. J gave up 2 bases and V 4 bases, and 5 bases lay outside the gene matches. The germline V gene encodes CDR1 SGHKS and CDR2 YYEKEE (reference sequence). CDR3 length equals 14 residues. The CDR3 protein is CASSPTGVAYEQYF. DNA of the CDR3: TGTGCCAGCAGCCCGACAGGGGTGGCCTACGAGCAGTACTTC.

This sequence joins TRBV18 and TRBJ2-7; D remains unclear. V was trimmed by 4 bases and J by 5 bases, leaving 15 bases between them. Looked up from germline, CDR1 is KGHSH and CDR2 is LQKENI. The CDR3 runs to 14 residues. CDR3 coding DNA: TGTGCCAGCTCACAGGGAAGTCACGGTAACGAGCAGTACTTC. Translation: CASSQGSHGNEQYF.

In this sample, this clone turned up once. The V gene is TRBV19, the J gene TRBJ1-4; 7 nucleotides align to TRBD1. CDR1 LNHDA and CDR2 SQIVND come from the germline V gene (reference sequence). V was clipped by 3 bases and J by 5 bases; unmatched bases: 3. The CDR3 loop spans 14 amino acids. This CDR3 is CASSIGTVNEKLFF. Written as DNA, the CDR3 is TGTGCCAGTAGTATTGGGACAGTAAATGAAAAACTGTTTTTT.

This clone has more than one count but fewer than ten. The chain links TRBV5-1 to TRBJ2-3; TRBD2 is a possible D gene (5 bases). This CDR3 region has 14 residues. The ends were cut back, 4 bases at V and 3 bases at J, with 12 bases in the middle. Germline V gives CDR1 SGHRS, CDR2 YFSETQ. Written as DNA, the CDR3 is TGCGCCAGCAGCAGGGAGAGCAGGACAGATACGCAGTATTTT. Encoded protein: CASSRESRTDTQYF.

This rearrangement joins TRBV4-2 to TRBJ2-5; TRBD2 is a possible D gene (6 bases). Per germline, CDR1 LGHNA and CDR2 YNFKEQ. The CDR3 spans 16 residues. The V and J ends lost 0 bases and 5 bases respectively, with 16 bases between them. This CDR3 is CASSQDGGRYTETQYF. CDR3 coding DNA: TGTGCCAGCAGCCAAGACGGGGGAAGGTATACGGAGACCCAGTACTTC.

The chain joins TRBV4-2 to TRBJ2-5, with D unclear. The CDR3 loop spans 13 amino acids. Germline values: CDR1 LGHNA, CDR2 YNFKEQ. Trimming pared 0 bases from V and 5 bases from J, leaving 7 bases between. CDR3 coding DNA: TGTGCCAGCAGCCAAGACCTATGGGAGACCCAGTACTTC. The encoded protein is CASSQDLWETQYF.

The V gene is TRBV6-5, the J gene TRBJ2-3, with D possibly being TRBD1 (6 bases). V gave up 2 bases and J gave up 4 bases, with 7 bases separating them. This CDR3 has 13 residues. CDR1 MNHEY and CDR2 SVGAGI come from the germline V gene. The CDR3, as DNA: TGTGCCAGCAGTTACGGGACACCAGATACGCAGTATTTT. Amino acids: CASSYGTPDTQYF.

The rearrangement joins TRBV6-1 to TRBJ2-7; D gene ambiguous. V was shortened by 6 bases and J by 3 bases, with 6 bases between the two germline ends. This CDR3 contains 11 residues. Germline V gene data show CDR1 as MNHNS and CDR2 as SASEGT. The CDR3 DNA sequence: TGTGCCAGCAGGGCCATCTACGAGCAGTACTTC. Translated, it gives CASRAIYEQYF.